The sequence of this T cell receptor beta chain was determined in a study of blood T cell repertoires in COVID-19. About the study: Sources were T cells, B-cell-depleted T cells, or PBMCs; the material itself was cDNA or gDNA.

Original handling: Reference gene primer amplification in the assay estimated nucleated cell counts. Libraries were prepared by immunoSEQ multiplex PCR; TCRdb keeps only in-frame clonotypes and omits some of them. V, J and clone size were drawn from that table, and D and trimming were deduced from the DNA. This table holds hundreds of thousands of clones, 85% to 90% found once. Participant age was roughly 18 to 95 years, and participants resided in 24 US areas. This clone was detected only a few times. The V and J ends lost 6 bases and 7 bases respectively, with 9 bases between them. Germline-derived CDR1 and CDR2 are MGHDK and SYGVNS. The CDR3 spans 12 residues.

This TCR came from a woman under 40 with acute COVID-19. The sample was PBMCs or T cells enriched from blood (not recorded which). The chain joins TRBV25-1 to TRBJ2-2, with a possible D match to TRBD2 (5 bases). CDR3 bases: TGTGCCAGCAGCGGGGTTGACGGGGAGCTGTTTTTT. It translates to CASSGVDGELFF.